This paragraph reports one T cell receptor beta chain. Antigen unknown. This table comes from immunoSEQ multiplex PCR, and its TCRdb copy is limited to in-frame clones, with some not included. The sample lists tens of thousands of clones; around nine tenths were seen once. The sample is drawn from a study of CD4 T cells in relation to SARS-CoV-2 and coronaviruses. Overall study context: Crossreactive spike epitopes shared across donors were mapped to their HLA restriction. The study, taken as a whole, reports: The cross-reactivity analysis covered only spike protein, not other viral proteins.

This receptor was identified in an adult with COVID-19. The sequenced material came from memory CD4+ T cells from PBMCs.

The CDR3 DNA sequence: TGTGCCAGTAGTTCGGGACAGATCAATCAGCCCCAGCATTTT. Translating it yields CASSSGQINQPQHF. The chain has TRBV19 and TRBJ1-5, with 7 bases that match TRBD1. There are 14 residues in the CDR3. CDR1 is LNHDA and CDR2 is SQIVND in the germline V gene (reference sequence). The V segment lost 5 bases and the J segment 3 bases; nucleotides outside the gene matches: 4. The variable domain in full, with the rest retrieved from reference TRBV19 and TRBJ1-5, is DGGITQSPKYLFRKEGQNVTLSCEQNLNHDAMYWYRQDPGQGLRLIYYSQIVNDFQKGDIAEGYSVSREKKESFPLTVTSAQKNPTAFYLCASSSGQINQPQHFGDGTRLSIL.